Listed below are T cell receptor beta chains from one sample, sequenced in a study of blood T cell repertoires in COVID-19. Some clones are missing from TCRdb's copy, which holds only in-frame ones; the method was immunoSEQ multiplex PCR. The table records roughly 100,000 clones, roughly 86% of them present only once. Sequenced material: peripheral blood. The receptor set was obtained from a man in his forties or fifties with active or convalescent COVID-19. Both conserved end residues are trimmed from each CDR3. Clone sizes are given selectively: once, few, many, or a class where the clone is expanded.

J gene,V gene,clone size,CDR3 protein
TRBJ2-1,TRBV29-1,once,SAAPGGREQF
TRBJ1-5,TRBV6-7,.,ASIVGQHSNQPQH
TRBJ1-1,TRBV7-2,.,ASSPTRDTEAF
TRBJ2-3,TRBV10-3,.,AISTGSDTQY
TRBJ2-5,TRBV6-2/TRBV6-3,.,ASSYYGQGARETQY
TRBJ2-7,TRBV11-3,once,ASSTLAGGGEQY
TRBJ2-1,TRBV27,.,ASSSGLAGNEQF
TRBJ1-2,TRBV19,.,ASSVDTKHT
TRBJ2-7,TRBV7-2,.,ASRAGTRPIEQY
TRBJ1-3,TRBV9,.,ASSGPHQGQGRKAGNTIY
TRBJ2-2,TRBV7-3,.,ASSLRGGDSGELF
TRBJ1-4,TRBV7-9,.,ASSSRQGEKLF
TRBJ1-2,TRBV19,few,ALGALGYT
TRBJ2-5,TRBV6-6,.,ASSYSIAETQY
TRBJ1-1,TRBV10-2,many,ASSESLGQFNTEAF
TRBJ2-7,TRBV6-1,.,ASSAGLAGKGYEQY
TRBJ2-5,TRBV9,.,ASSVAPTSGGQETQY
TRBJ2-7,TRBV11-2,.,ASSLMGTLSYEQY
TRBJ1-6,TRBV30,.,AWAQGYGSSPLH
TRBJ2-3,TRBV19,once,ASSPTGLAVITDTQY
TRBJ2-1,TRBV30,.,ASTSGGGNEQF
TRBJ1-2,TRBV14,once,ASSQVQNYGYT
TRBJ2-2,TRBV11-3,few,ASSDMGVGELF
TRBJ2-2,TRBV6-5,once,ASSYYGTLNTGELF
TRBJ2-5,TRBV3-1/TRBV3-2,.,ASSQRAGQETQY
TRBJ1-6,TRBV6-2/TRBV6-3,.,ASSLSGQTSSYNSPLH
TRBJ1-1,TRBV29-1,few,SVDSGTAEAF
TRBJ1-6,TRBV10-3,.,ATRTDTNSPLH
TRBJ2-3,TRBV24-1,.,ATSGGQGFTDTQY
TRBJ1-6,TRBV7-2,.,ASSLNSGSWRYSPLH
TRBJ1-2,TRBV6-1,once,ASSEYRGNGYT
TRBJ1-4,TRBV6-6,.,ASSSGIPPNEKLF
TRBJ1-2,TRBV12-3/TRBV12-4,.,ASRRQGYGYT
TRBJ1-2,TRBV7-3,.,ASSPGSPGGYT
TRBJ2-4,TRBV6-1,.,ASSVSWAVLILAKNIQY
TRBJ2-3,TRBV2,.,ASTAGGGTSTDTQY
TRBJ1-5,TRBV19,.,ASMVPRGHPNQPQH
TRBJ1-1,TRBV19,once,ASSTVPGQTEAF
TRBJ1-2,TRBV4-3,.,ASSQELDRVLGYT
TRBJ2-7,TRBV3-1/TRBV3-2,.,ASSQTVAYEQY
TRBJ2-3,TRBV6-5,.,ASKGPDRFKY
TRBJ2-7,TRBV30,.,AWSLAGISYEQY
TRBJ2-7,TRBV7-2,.,ASSYGTGGSSSYEQY
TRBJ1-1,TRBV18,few,ASSPPGQGLLGTEAF
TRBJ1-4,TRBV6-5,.,ASSYSGGDGEKLF
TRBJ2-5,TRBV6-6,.,ASRRGLATTQETQY
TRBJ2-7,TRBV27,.,ASSLQGTYEQY
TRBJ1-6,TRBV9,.,ASSVEQNHNSPLH
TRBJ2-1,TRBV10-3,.,AISDQRSSEQF
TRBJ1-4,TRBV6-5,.,ASSRQANEKLF
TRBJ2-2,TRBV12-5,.,ASGSGLGDTGELF
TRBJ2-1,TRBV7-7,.,ASSYASGGISEQF
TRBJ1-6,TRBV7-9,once,ASSLGGANSPLH
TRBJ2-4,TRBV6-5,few,ASRTRDIQY
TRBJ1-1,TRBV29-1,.,SVDRGQELEAF
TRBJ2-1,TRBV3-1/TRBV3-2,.,ASSQAGGPTYGEQF
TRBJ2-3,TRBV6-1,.,ASSEGTSTTDTQY
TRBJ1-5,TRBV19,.,ASSTDQNPRVNQPQH
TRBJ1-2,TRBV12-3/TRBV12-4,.,ASSTRFYGYT